These 8 T cell receptor beta chains were all obtained from the same sample, sequenced in a study of beta chain features in type 1 diabetes (dated by TCRdb to about 2018). Receptor amplification or capture employed the immunoSEQ multiplex PCR assay. The High Capacity cDNA Reverse Transcription Kit was used to reverse transcribe all of the isolated RNA, meaning that expressed TCRB transcripts were what got sequenced. In its TCRdb copy, this immuneACCESS table keeps in-frame sequences only and misses some clones. Where compared with another copy, unresolved V genes explain less than half of these, and the others have no known cause. The sample table holds about 330,000 clones, of which around 10% were seen once. The top ten clonotypes cover 0.015% of the sample. The sequenced sample was naive CD4+ T cells from blood. In light of the paper, this sample's cell subset or site label describes: true naive CD4+ T cells. These receptors all come from a woman aged 30 to 39 in good health.

The chain links TRBV6-5 to TRBJ2-7; D is unresolved. Between the trimmed V and J ends, which lost 2 bases and 7 bases, there was a span of 12 bases. The CDR3 runs to 13 residues. The V gene's germline CDR1 is MNHEY and CDR2 SVGAGI. The CDR3 nucleotides are TGTGCCAGCAGTTACCCAAACAACGAAGAGCAGTACTTC. The encoded protein is CASSYPNNEEQYF.

The rearrangement links TRBV18 to TRBJ1-5; maybe TRBD1 (5 bases). The CDR3 spans 14 residues. Germline CDR1 KGHSH, CDR2 LQKENI. V was cut by 0 bases and J by 6 bases, with 9 bases left in between. CDR3 sequence (DNA): TGTGCCAGCTCACCACCAGGAGGGGTTCAGCCCCAGCATTTT. It encodes CASSPPGGVQPQHF. The variable domain in full, completed from reference TRBV18 and TRBJ1-5, reads NAGVMQNPRHLVRRRGQEARLRCSPMKGHSHVYWYRQLPEEGLKFMVYLQKENIIDESGMPKERFSAEFPKEGPSILRIQQVVRGDSAAYFCASSPPGGVQPQHFGDGTRLSIL.

The rearrangement links TRBV28 to TRBJ2-7, with TRBD1 matching 9 bases. The CDR3 is made up of 15 amino acids. Losses at the gene ends were 3 bases for V and 5 bases for J; bases not matched to a gene: 8. CDR1 and CDR2 from the germline V gene are MDHEN and SYDVKM. The DNA of the CDR3 is TGTGCCAGCAGTTTGGCCGGGACAGGGAGGAACGAGCAGTACTTC. Amino acid sequence: CASSLAGTGRNEQYF.

V gene TRBV7-3 combines with J gene TRBJ2-5; 9 bases fit TRBD2. Germline V gives CDR1 SGHTA, CDR2 FQGTGA. Unmatched junction bases numbered 17, after V lost 3 bases and J lost 12 bases. CDR3 size: 16 residues. The CDR3 reads CASSFYVAGGPRKKYF. The CDR3 coding sequence is TGTGCCAGCAGCTTCTATGTGGCGGGAGGGCCCAGGAAGAAGTACTTC.

This clone was seen a handful of times. J is TRBJ2-7 and V is TRBV7-2; a weak D match, TRBD2 (6 bases). Germline loops: CDR1 SGHTA, CDR2 FQGNSA. V was cut by 5 bases and J by 3 bases, with 17 bases left in between. There are 15 residues in the CDR3. The DNA for the CDR3 is TGTGCCAGCAGCCCCCAAGGTGGGGGGAACTACGAGCAGTACTTC. Translating it yields CASSPQGGGNYEQYF.

About this clone itself: Other nucleotide sequences in the sample specify the same CDR3. This chain joins TRBV28 and TRBJ2-3; TRBD2 agrees at 9 bases. J was trimmed by 0 bases and V by 2 bases; bases with no gene match: 3. This CDR3 has 16 residues. Per the germline V gene, CDR1 is MDHEN and CDR2 is SYDVKM. CDR3: CASSLGLAGSTDTQYF. CDR3 in DNA: TGTGCCAGCAGTTTAGGTCTAGCGGGAAGCACAGATACGCAGTATTTT.

The rearrangement uses TRBV9 and TRBJ2-3; 9 positions agree with TRBD2. V was pared by 0 bases and J by 3 bases, with 5 bases of the junction left unmatched. The CDR3 covers 16 residues. The V gene's germline CDR1 is SGDLS and CDR2 YYNGEE. CDR3 loop: CASSVGASGDTDTQYF. The CDR3 nucleotides read TGTGCCAGCAGCGTAGGGGCTAGCGGGGATACAGATACGCAGTATTTT.

CDR3 in DNA: TGTGCCAGCAGTCAGACTAGCATAAAAACAGATACGCAGTATTTT. The encoded protein is CASSQTSIKTDTQYF. The gene calls are TRBV6-4 and TRBJ2-3; 7 bases align to TRBD2. The V gene end was trimmed by 5 bases and the J gene end by 3 bases; junction bases not matched to a gene: 8. Germline V gene data show CDR1 as MRHNA and CDR2 as SNTAGT. CDR3 length: 15 amino acids.